This section outlines one T cell receptor (beta chain) sequence together with its context. Its antigen remains unidentified. This entry belongs to a study of CD8+ T cells in alopecia areata. Isolation of CD4+ and CD8+ T cells from PBMCs was achieved by sorting. Broader study findings: For lesional scalp, especially alopecia totalis/universalis, clonality was higher than in normal scalp. Scalp sequencing captures resident alphabeta T cells of normal skin too.

Reverse transcription of extracted RNA yielded cDNA, which provided the sequencing template. Generated by immunoSEQ multiplex PCR, the TCRdb table keeps only in-frame clones and is missing some. The table lists 200,000 to 250,000 clones, approximately 53% of them singletons, with under 5% in the top ten. The TCR sequence derives from a human donor in good health. The sample taken for sequencing was CD8+ T cells sorted from blood.

CDR3 loop: CASSYSGSGGAYEQYF. The CDR3 DNA reads TGTGCCAGCAGTTACTCCGGTAGCGGGGGGGCCTACGAGCAGTACTTC. V and J are TRBV6-5 and TRBJ2-5; 11 bases line up with TRBD2. The tail of the sequence fits TRBJ2-7 better, so the J call may be wrong. The CDR3 has 16 amino acids. Germline CDR1 and CDR2: MNHEY and SVGAGI.